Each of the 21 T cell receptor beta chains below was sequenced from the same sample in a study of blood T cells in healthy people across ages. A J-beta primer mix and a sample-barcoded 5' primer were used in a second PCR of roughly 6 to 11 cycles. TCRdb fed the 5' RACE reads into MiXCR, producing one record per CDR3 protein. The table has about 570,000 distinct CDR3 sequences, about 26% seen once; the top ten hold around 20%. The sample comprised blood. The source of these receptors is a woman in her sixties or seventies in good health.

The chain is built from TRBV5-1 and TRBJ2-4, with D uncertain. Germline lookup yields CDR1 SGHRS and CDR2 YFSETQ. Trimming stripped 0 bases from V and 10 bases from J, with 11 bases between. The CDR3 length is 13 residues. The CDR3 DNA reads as TGCGCCAGCAGCTTGGTCGGAGAAGAAATTCAGTACTTC. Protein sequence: CASSLVGEEIQYF.

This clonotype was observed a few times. The CDR3 sequence: CSVEVVASETQYF. CDR3 coding DNA: TGCAGCGTTGAAGTCGTGGCTAGCGAGACCCAGTACTTC. V gene TRBV29-1 combines with J gene TRBJ2-5, with D maybe TRBD2 (5 bases). CDR1 is SQVTM, CDR2 ANQGSEA, per germline. The CDR3 covers 13 residues. V was trimmed by 1 base and J by 5 bases, leaving 11 bases between them. Together with reference TRBV29-1 and TRBJ2-5, the CDR3 gives the full variable domain: SAVISQKPSRDICQRGTSLTIQCQVDSQVTMMFWYRQQPGQSLTLIATANQGSEATYESGFVIDKFPISRPNLTFSTLTVSNMSPEDSSIYLCSVEVVASETQYFGPGTRLLVL.

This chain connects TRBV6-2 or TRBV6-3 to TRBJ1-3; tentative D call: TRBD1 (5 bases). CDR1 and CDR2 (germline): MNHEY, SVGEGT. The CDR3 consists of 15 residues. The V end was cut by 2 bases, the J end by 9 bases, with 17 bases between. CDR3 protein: CASSYAGTSRGTIYF. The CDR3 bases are TGTGCCAGCAGTTACGCCGGGACGTCGCGGGGCACCATATATTTT.

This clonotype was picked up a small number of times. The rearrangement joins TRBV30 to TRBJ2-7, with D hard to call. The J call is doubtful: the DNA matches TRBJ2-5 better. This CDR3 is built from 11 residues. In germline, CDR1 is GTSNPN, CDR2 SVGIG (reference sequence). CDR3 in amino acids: CAWSHRQTQYF. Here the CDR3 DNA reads TGTGCCTGGAGTCACCGACAGACCCAGTACTTC.

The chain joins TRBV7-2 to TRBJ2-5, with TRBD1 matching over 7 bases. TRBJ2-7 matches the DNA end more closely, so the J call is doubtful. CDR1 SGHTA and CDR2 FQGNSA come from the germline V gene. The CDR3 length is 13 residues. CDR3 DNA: TGTGCCAGCCGTGAGGGGGCGGTTAACGAGCAGTACTTC. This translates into CASREGAVNEQYF.

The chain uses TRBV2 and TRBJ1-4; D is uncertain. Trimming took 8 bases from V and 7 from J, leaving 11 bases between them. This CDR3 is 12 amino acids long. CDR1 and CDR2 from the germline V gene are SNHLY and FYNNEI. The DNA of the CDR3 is TGTGCCAGCCAGTGGGCAGGTGAAAAACTGTTTTTT. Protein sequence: CASQWAGEKLFF.

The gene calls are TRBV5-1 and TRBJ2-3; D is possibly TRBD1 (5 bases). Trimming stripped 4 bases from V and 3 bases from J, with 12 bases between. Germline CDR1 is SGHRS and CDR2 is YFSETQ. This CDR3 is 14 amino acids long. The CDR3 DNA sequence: TGCGCCAGCAGCCCCAGACAGACAACAGATACGCAGTATTTT. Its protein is CASSPRQTTDTQYF.

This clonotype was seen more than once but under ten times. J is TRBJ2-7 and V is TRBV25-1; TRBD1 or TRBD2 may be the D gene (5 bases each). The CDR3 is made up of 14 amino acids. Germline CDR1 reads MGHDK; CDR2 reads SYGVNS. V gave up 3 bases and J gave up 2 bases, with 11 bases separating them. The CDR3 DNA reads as TGTGCCAGCAGTGACTCCGGGGCCGCCTACGAGCAGTACTTC. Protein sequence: CASSDSGAAYEQYF.

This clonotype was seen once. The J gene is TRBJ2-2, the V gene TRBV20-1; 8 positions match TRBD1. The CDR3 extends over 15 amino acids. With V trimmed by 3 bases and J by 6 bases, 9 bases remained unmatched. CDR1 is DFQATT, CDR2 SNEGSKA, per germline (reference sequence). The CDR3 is CSASGGQGGAGELFF. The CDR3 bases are TGCAGTGCTAGTGGAGGACAGGGTGGCGCCGGGGAGCTGTTTTTT.

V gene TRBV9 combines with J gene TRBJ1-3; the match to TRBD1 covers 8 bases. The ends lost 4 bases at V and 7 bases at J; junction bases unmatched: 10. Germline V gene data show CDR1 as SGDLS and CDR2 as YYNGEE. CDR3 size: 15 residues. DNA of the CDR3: TGTGCCAGCAGCACCAACGGACAGGGTCGGAACACCATATATTTT. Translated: CASSTNGQGRNTIYF.

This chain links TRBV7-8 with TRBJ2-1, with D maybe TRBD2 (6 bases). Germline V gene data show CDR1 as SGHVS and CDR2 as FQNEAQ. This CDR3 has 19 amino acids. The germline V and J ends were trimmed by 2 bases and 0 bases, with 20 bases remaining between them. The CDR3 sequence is CASSLRYPAGPSSYNEQFF. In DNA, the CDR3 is TGTGCCAGCAGCTTACGCTATCCTGCGGGGCCAAGCTCCTACAATGAGCAGTTCTTC.

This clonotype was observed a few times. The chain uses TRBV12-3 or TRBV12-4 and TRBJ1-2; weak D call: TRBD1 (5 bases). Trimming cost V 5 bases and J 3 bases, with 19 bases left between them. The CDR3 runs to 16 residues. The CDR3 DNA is TGTGCCAGCAGTACCGTAACGGGGCGGTTTCACTATGGCTACACCTTC. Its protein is CASSTVTGRFHYGYTF.

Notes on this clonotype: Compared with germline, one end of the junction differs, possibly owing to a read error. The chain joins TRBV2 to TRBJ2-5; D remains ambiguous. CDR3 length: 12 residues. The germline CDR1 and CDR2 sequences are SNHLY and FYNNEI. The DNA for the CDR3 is TGTGCCAGCAGCAAGCTAGAAGAGACCCGGTACTTC. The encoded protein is CASSKLEETRYF.

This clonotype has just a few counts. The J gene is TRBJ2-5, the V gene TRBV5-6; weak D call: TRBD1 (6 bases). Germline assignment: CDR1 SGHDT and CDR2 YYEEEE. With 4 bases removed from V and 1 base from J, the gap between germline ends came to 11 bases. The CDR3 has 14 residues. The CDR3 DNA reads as TGTGCCAGCAGCCGTGTGGACAGCCAAGAGACCCAGTACTTC. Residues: CASSRVDSQETQYF.

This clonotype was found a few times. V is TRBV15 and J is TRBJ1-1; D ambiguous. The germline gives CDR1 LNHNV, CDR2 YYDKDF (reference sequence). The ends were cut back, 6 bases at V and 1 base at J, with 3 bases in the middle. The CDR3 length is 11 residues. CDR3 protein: CATRENTEAFF. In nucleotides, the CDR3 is TGTGCCACCAGGGAGAACACTGAAGCTTTCTTT.

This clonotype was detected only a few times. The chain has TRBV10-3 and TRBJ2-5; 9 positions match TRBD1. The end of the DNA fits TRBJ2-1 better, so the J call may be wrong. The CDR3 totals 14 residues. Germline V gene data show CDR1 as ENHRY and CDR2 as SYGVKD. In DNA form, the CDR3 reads TGTGCCATCACTAGGACAGGGGACTACAATGAGCAGTTCTTC. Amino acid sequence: CAITRTGDYNEQFF.

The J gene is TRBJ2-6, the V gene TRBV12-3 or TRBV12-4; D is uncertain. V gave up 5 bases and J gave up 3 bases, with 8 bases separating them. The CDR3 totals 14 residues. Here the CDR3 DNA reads TGTGCCAGCAGTCTCGGTAATGGGGCCAACGTCCTGACTTTC. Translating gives CASSLGNGANVLTF.

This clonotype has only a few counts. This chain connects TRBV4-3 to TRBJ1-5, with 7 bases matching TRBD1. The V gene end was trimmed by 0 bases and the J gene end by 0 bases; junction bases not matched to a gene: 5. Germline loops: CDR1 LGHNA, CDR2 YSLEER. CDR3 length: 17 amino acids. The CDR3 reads CASSQDLAGGSNQPQHF. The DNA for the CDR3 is TGCGCCAGCAGCCAAGATTTAGCAGGGGGTAGCAATCAGCCCCAGCATTTT.

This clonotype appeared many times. For the CDR3, the DNA is TGCGCCAGCAGCTTGGGCGGGGGGAGCTCCTACAATGAGCAGTTCTTC. This codes for CASSLGGGSSYNEQFF. The chain couples TRBV5-1 to TRBJ2-1, with 8 bases fitting TRBD2. The trim removed 0 bases at V and 0 bases at J, leaving 2 bases unmatched. CDR1 is SGHRS, CDR2 YFSETQ, per germline. This CDR3 has 16 residues.

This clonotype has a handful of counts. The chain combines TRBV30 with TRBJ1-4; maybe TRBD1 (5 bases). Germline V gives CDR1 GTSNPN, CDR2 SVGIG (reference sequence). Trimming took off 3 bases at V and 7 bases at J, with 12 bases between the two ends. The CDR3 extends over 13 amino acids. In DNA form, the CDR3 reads TGTGCCTGGAGCCCAGGGACGGGTGAAAAACTGTTTTTT. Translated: CAWSPGTGEKLFF.

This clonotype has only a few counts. The CDR3 loop is CASSQGFYSNQPQHF. CDR3 in DNA: TGCGCCAGCAGCCAAGGTTTTTATAGCAATCAGCCCCAGCATTTT. This chain joins TRBV4-3 and TRBJ1-5; D uncertain. Germline CDR1 LGHNA, CDR2 YSLEER. Trimming removed 1 base from V and 0 bases from J, with 7 bases in between. The CDR3 has 15 amino acids.